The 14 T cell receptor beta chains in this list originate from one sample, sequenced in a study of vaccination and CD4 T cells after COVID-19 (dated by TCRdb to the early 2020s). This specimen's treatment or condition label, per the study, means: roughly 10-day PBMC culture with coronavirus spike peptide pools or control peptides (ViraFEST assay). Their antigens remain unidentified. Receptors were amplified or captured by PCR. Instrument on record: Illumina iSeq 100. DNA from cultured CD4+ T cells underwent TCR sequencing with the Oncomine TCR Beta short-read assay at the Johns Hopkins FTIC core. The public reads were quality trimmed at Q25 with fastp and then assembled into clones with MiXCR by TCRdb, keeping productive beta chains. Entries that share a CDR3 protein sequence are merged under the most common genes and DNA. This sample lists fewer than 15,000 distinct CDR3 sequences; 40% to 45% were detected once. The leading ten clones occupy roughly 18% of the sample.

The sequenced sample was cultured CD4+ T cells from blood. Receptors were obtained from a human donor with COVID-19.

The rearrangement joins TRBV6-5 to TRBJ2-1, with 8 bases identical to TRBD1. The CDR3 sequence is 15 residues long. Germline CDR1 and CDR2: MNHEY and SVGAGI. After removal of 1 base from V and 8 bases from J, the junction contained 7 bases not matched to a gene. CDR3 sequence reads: CASSYLQGTGDEQFF. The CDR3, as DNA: TGTGCCAGCAGTTACTTACAGGGGACAGGCGATGAGCAGTTCTTC.

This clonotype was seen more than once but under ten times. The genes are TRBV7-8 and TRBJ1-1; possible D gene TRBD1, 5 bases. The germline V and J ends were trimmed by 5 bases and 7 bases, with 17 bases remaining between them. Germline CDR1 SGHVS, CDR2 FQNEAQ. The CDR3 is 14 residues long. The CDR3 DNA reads TGTGCCAGCAGCCGCCCTGCAGGGAGCGGTGAAGCTTTCTTT. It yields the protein CASSRPAGSGEAFF.

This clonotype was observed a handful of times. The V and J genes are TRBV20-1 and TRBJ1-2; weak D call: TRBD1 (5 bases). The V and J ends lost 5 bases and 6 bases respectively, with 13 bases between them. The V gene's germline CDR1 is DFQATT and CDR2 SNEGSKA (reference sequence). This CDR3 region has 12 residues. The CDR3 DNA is TGCAGTGCTCCCCCGGAGACAGATGGCTACACCTTC. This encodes CSAPPETDGYTF.

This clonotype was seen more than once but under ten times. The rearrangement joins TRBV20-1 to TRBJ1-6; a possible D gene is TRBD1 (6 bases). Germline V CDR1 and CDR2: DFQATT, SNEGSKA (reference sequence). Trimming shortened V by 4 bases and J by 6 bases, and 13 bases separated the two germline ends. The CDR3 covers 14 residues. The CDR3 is CSAKTGTTNSPLHF. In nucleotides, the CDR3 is TGCAGTGCTAAGACCGGGACAACTAATTCACCCCTCCACTTT.

CDR3 sequence (DNA): TGTGCCTGGAGTGTAGGGTCTCCGGTGGCAGATACGCAGTATTTT. Translated: CAWSVGSPVADTQYF. The chain joins TRBV30 to TRBJ2-3; unclear D gene. Germline CDR1 is GTSNPN and CDR2 is SVGIG (reference sequence). The CDR3 loop spans 15 amino acids. Trimming took 0 bases from V and 4 from J, leaving 14 bases between them.

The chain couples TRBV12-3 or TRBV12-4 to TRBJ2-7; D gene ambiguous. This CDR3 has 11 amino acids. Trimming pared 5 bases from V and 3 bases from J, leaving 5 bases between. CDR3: CASSTIYEQYF. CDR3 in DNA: TGTGCCAGCAGTACAATCTACGAGCAGTACTTC.

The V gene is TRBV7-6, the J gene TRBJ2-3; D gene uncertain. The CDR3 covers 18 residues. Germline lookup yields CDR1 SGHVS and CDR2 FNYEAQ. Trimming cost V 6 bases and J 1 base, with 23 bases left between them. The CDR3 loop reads CASSIADLAALRTDTQYF. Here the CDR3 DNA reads TGTGCCAGCAGTATTGCAGATCTGGCCGCCCTTCGCACAGATACGCAGTATTTT.

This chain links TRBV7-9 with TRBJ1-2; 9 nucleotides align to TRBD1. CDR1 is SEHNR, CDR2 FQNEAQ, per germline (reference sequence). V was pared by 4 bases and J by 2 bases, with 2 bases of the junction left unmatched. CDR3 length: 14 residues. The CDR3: CASSWGQGNYGYTF. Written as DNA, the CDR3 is TGTGCCAGCAGCTGGGGACAGGGAAACTATGGCTACACCTTC.

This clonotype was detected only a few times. The CDR3: CASSPVTYEQYF. The CDR3 DNA reads as TGTGCCAGCAGTCCCGTAACCTACGAGCAGTACTTC. The gene calls are TRBV2 and TRBJ2-7, with D unclear. The CDR3 contains 12 residues. CDR1 is SNHLY, CDR2 FYNNEI, per germline. Between the trimmed V and J ends, which lost 5 bases and 2 bases, there was a span of 7 bases.

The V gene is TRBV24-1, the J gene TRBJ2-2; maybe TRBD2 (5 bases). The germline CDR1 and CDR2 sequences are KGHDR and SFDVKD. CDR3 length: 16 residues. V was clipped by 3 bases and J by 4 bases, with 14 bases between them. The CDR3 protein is CATSDPLRRGTGELFF. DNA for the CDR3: TGTGCCACCAGTGATCCCCTTAGACGGGGCACCGGGGAGCTGTTTTTT.

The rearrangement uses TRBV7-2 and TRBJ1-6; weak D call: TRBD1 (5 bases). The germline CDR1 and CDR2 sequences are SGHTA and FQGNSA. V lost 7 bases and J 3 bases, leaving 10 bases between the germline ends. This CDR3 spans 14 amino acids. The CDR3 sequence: CASTLGVYNSPLHF. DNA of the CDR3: TGTGCCAGCACCCTGGGGGTCTATAATTCACCCCTCCACTTT.

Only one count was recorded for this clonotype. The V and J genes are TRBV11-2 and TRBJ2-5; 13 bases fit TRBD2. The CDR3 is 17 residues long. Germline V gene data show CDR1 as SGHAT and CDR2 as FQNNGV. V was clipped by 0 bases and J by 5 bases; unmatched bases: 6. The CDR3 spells CASSLDGTSGGGETQYF. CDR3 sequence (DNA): TGTGCCAGCAGCTTAGATGGCACTAGCGGGGGGGGCGAGACCCAGTACTTC.

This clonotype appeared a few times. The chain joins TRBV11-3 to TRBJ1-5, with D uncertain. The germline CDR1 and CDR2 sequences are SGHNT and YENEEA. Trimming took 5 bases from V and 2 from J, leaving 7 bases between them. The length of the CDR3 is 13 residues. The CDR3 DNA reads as TGTGCCAGCAGCGACGGAGGCAATCAGCCCCAGCATTTT. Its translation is CASSDGGNQPQHF. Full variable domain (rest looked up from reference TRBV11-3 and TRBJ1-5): EAGVVQSPRYKIIEKKQPVAFWCNPISGHNTLYWYLQNLGQGPELLIRYENEEAVDDSQLPKDRFSAERLKGVDSTLKIQPAELGDSAVYLCASSDGGNQPQHFGDGTRLSIL.

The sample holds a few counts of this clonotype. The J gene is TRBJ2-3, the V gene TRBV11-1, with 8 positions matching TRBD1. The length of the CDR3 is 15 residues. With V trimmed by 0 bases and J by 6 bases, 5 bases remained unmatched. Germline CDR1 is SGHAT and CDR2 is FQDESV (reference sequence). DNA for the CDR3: TGTGCCAGCAGCTTAGCCGGACAGGGATGGGATACGCAGTATTTT. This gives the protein CASSLAGQGWDTQYF.